This TCR beta chain was obtained from a study of CD4+ T cells in melanoma (dated by TCRdb to 2022 to 2024). Regarding the complete study: The study investigated neoantigen-specific CD4+ T cells in human melanoma. Study-wide findings and limitations: Neoantigen-specific CD4+ T cells in melanoma were reported to have a range of differentiation states. Neoantigen-specific CD4+ T cells were reported to be correlated with the function of CD8+ T cells, macrophages and B cells.

Note on this clone: Its antigen is still unknown. No quality values exist for individual bases; no much larger clone is one base distant.

The library was obtained by the immunoSEQ multiplex PCR assay. TCRdb provides this immuneACCESS table in a form limited to in-frame rearrangements. Some clones are lacking; in checked studies, under half of them reflect an unresolved V gene, and why the rest are absent is not known. This sample holds fewer than 4,500 clones; over 60% were observed only once. The top ten hold under 30% of the sample. The donors were melanoma patients. Measured from the cysteine to the phenylalanine, the CDR3 is 14 residues long. Only the CDR3 part of the read is kept: 42 bases, read in frame from the first base. The germline V gene gives CDR1 as MNHEY and CDR2 as SVGAGI. For this chain, trimming is 6 bases at the V end and 5 bases at the J end, and the number of junction bases without a gene match is 6.

The clonotype was recovered from a human donor with melanoma. Source material: cells from a culture (not recorded whether cultured in vitro). This chain joins TRBV6-5 to TRBJ2-5; TRBD2 aligns with 10 central bases. The sequenced DNA is TGTGCCAGCAGCTCTAGCGGGGGTTCTGAGACCCAGTACTTC. This yields the protein CASSSSGGSETQYF.